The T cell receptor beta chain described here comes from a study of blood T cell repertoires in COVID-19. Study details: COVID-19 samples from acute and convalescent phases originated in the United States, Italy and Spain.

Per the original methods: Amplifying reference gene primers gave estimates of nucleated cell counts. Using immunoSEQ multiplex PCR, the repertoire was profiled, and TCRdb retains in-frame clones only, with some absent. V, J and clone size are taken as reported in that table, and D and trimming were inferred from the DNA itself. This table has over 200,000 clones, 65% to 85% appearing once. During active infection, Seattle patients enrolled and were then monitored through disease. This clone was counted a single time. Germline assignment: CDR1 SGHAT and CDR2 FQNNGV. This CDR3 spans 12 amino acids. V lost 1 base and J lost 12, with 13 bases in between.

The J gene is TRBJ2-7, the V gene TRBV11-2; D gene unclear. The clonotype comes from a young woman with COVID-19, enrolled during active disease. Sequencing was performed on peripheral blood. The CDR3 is CASSLGLGIGYF. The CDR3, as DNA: TGTGCCAGCAGCTTAGGTCTAGGTATTGGGTACTTC.